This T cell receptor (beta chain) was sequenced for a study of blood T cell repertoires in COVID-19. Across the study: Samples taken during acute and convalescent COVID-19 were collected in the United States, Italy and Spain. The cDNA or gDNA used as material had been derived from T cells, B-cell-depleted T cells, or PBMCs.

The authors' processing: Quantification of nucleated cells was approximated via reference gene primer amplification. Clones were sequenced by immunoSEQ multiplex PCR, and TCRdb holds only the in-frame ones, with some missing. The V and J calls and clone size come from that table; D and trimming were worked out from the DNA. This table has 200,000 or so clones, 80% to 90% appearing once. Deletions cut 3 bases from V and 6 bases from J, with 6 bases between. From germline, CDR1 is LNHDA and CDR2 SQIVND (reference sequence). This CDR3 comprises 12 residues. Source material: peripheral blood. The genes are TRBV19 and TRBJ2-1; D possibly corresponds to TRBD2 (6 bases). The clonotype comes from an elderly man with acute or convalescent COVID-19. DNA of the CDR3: TGTGCCAGTAGTATGGGAGGCAATGAGCAGTTCTTC. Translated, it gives CASSMGGNEQFF.